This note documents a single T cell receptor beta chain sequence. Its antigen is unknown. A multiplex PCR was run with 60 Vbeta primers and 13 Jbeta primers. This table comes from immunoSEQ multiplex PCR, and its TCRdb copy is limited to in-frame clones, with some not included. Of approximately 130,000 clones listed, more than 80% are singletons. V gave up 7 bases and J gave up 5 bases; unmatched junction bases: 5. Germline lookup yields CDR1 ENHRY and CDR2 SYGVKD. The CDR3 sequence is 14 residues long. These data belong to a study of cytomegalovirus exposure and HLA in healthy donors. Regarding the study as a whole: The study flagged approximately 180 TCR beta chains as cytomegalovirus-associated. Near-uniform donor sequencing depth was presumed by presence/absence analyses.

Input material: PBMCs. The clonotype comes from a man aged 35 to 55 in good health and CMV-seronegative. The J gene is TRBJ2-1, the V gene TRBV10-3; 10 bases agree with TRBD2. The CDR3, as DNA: TGTGCCATCAAATCTAGCGGGAGTAACAATGAGCAGTTCTTC. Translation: CAIKSSGSNNEQFF.